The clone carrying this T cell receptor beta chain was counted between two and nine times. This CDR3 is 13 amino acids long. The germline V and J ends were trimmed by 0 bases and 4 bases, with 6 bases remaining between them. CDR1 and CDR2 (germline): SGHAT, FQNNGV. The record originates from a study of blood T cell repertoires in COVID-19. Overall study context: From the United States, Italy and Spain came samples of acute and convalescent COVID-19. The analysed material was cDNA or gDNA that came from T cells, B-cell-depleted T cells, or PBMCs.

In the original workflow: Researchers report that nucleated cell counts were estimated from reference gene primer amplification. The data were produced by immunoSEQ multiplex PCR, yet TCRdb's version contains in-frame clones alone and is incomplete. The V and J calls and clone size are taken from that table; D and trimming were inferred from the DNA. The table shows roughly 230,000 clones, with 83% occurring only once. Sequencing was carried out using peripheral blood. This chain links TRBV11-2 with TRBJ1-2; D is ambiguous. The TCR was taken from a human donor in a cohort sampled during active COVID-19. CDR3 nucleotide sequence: TGTGCCAGCAGCTTAGAGGGCCTCTATGGCTACACCTTC. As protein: CASSLEGLYGYTF.